These T cell receptor beta chains were read from a single sample in a study of cytomegalovirus exposure and HLA in healthy donors. TCRdb keeps only in-frame clones here, not all; method: immunoSEQ multiplex PCR. The data show around 150,000 clones, around 80% seen once. Sequencing was done on a sample of PBMCs. The receptors shown here come from a man aged 35 to 55 in good health and CMV-seronegative. Each CDR3 is given with its conserved first and last residue. D genes are given only for firm matches. Size values are once, few and many counts, or a class for expanded clones, and some rows have none.

j_call d_call cdr3_length v_call clone_size cdr3_nt cdr3_aa
TRBJ2-1 - 11 TRBV29-1 - TGCAGCCCTACGTCCGGGTATGAGCAGTTCTTC CSPTSGYEQFF
TRBJ1-2 TRBD1 13 TRBV5-4 - TGTGCCAGCAGCACGGACAGGGGGGTTGGCTACACCTTC CASSTDRGVGYTF
TRBJ2-7 - 12 TRBV2 - TGTGCCAGCAGTGAGACAGGAAACTTCCAGTACTTC CASSETGNFQYF
TRBJ2-7 TRBD1 14 TRBV5-1 - TGCGCCAGCAGCGCCGGGACAGGTCTCTACGAGCAGTACTTC CASSAGTGLYEQYF
TRBJ1-5 - 15 TRBV2 - TGTGCCAGCAGTGGGACAGTCAATAGCAATCAGCCCCAGCATTTT CASSGTVNSNQPQHF
TRBJ2-7 - 16 TRBV28 - TGTGCCAGCAGTCCCAATTCAGGGCGGAGCTCCTACGAGCAGTACTTC CASSPNSGRSSYEQYF
TRBJ2-1 TRBD2 17 TRBV11-1 - TGTGCCAGCAGCTCCCGTCGGACTAGCGGGGTAAACAATGAGCAGTTCTTC CASSSRRTSGVNNEQFF
TRBJ1-6 TRBD1 16 TRBV4-3 - TGCGCCAGCAGCCAAGAACCCGGGACAGGGATTTCACCCCTCCACTTT CASSQEPGTGISPLHF
TRBJ1-4 - 14 TRBV30 - TGTGCCTGGAGTGGGGTGGGGAGGTATGAAAAACTGTTTTTT CAWSGVGRYEKLFF
TRBJ2-7 - 12 TRBV29-1 - TGCAGCGTTAGCGAGAACTCCTACGAGCAGTACTTC CSVSENSYEQYF
TRBJ2-6 TRBD1 17 TRBV5-4 - TGTGCCAGCAGCTTACCGGGACAGGGCTTTGGGGCCAACGTCCTGACTTTC CASSLPGQGFGANVLTF
TRBJ2-3 - 16 TRBV11-2 - TGTGCCAGCAGCCACACAAGGGGGGAGGGCCTAAAGACCCAGTATTTT CASSHTRGEGLKTQYF
TRBJ2-1 TRBD2 16 TRBV27 - TGTGCCAGCAAGAAGGTGGGAGGGACGGTTGGAGATGAGCAGTTCTTC CASKKVGGTVGDEQFF
TRBJ2-7 - 14 TRBV2 - TGTGCCAGCACCGATGGGACATTCTTAAGGGAGCAGTACTTC CASTDGTFLREQYF
TRBJ2-5 - 14 TRBV14 - TGTGCCAGCAGCCAGCTCAGCGGCCAAGAGACCCAGTACTTC CASSQLSGQETQYF
TRBJ1-3 - 16 TRBV7-9 - TGTGCCAGCAGCCCAGGACAGCTCGGCTCTGGAAACACCATATATTTT CASSPGQLGSGNTIYF
TRBJ2-3 - 10 TRBV19 - TGTGCCACTCGGGGAGATACGCAGTATTTT CATRGDTQYF
TRBJ2-7 TRBD1 15 TRBV28 - TGTGCCAGCAGAGGTGGAGGACAGGGGAACCACGAGCAGTACTTC CASRGGGQGNHEQYF
TRBJ2-7 TRBD1 14 TRBV6-5 few TGTGCCAGCAGTTACGGGACAGGAGCCTACGAGCAGTACTTC CASSYGTGAYEQYF
TRBJ1-1 - 16 TRBV28 - TGTGCCAGCAGTTTGGACAGTCCCACGCTGGACACTGAAGCTTTCTTT CASSLDSPTLDTEAFF
TRBJ2-7 - 15 TRBV5-4 - TGTGCCAGCAGCTCGAGATCCGGTACTCCCTACGAGCAGTACTTC CASSSRSGTPYEQYF
TRBJ2-7 - 15 TRBV30 - TGTGCCTGGAGCTCTGGGGACCTTAGCGGCTACGAGCAGTACTTC CAWSSGDLSGYEQYF
TRBJ2-6 - 15 TRBV18 few TGTGCCAGCTCACCACCAGGGACTGGGGCCAACGGCCTGACTTTC CASSPPGTGANGLTF
TRBJ2-1 - 13 TRBV6-1 - TGTGCCAGCAGTTGGAGCGCGGCCGAGGAGCAGTTCTTC CASSWSAAEEQFF
TRBJ2-1 - 14 TRBV27 - TGTGCCAGCAGTCCGAGTACTAGCTTAAGGGGGCAGTTCTTC CASSPSTSLRGQFF
TRBJ2-1 - 19 TRBV2 once TGTGCCAGCAGTGAAGCCCCACTTTGGGTGGCCACAGATTACAATGAGCAGTTCTTC CASSEAPLWVATDYNEQFF
TRBJ2-3 - 17 TRBV28 - TGTGCCAGCAGTTTCAATCGAGCGGAACCTAAACCGGATACGCAGTATTTT CASSFNRAEPKPDTQYF
TRBJ1-6 - 14 TRBV19 - TGTGCCAGTAGTACCGGACTCACGGGGTCACCCCTCCACTTT CASSTGLTGSPLHF
TRBJ2-5 - 11 TRBV6-5 - TGTGCCACTAGAAGGTCCGAGACCCAGTACTTC CATRRSETQYF
TRBJ2-6 - 18 TRBV7-2 - TGTGCCAGCAGCCCCGATGGACAGTTAATCTCTGGGGCCAACGTCCTGACTTTC CASSPDGQLISGANVLTF
TRBJ2-5 - 13 TRBV2 - TGTGCCAGCAGTGAGGTGCCAGTGGAGACCCAGTACTTC CASSEVPVETQYF
TRBJ1-6 TRBD1 14 TRBV4-3 - TGCGCCAGCAGAGGGGACAGGGATAATTCACCCCTCCACTTT CASRGDRDNSPLHF
TRBJ2-1 TRBD2 13 TRBV7-8 - TGTGCCAGCACTGCGGGAGCGGGGAATGAGCAGTTCTTC CASTAGAGNEQFF
TRBJ2-7 - 12 TRBV7-2 few TGTGCCAGCATGGCGGGTCCCCTCGAGCAGTACTTC CASMAGPLEQYF
TRBJ1-5 - 18 TRBV5-8 - TGTGCCAGCAGCTTGTACGACGGGAGCCTCTATAGCAATCAGCCCCAGCATTTT CASSLYDGSLYSNQPQHF
TRBJ2-2 TRBD2 18 TRBV5-4 - TGTGCCAGCAGCCGCCACCTCGGACTAGCGGGGAACACCGGGGAGCTGTTTTTT CASSRHLGLAGNTGELFF
TRBJ2-4 - 17 TRBV28 - TGTGCCAGCAGTCCCCCCCTAGGGTTGGGAGCCAAAAACAGTCAGTACTTC CASSPPLGLGAKNSQYF
TRBJ2-2 TRBD2 16 TRBV9 - TGTGCCAGCAGCGTAGGGTCGCTAGCGGGAGATCGGGAGCTGTTTTTT CASSVGSLAGDRELFF
TRBJ1-3 - 17 TRBV6-1 - TGTGCCAGCAGTGATTCTCGTGTCAGAAGCTCTGGAAACACCATATATTTT CASSDSRVRSSGNTIYF
TRBJ1-5 - 14 TRBV15 - TGTGCCAGCAGGGAGGACAGCCTGAATCAGCCCCAGCATTTT CASREDSLNQPQHF
TRBJ2-1 TRBD2 15 TRBV28 - TGTGCCAGCACCGTCGGACTAGCGGGAGGGAATGAGCAGTTCTTC CASTVGLAGGNEQFF